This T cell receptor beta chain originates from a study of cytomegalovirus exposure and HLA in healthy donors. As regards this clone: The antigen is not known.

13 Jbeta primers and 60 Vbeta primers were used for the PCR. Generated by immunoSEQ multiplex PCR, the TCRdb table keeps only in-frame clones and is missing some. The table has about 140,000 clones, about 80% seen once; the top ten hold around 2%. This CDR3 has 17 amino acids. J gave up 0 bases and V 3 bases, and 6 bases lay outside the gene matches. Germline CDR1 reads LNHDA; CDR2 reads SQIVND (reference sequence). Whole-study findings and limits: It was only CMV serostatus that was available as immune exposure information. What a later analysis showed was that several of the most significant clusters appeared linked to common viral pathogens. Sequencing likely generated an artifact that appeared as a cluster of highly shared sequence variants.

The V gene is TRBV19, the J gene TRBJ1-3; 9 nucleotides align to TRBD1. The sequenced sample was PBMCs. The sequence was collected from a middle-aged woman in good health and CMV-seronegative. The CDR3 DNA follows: TGTGCCAGTAGTATGGGACAGGGTACTATCTCTGGAAACACCATATATTTT. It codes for CASSMGQGTISGNTIYF.